The 27 T cell receptor beta chains below were found in one sample sequenced in a study of identical twins. One entry per CDR3 protein, called by TCRdb with MiXCR from the 5' RACE reads. The sample has 690,000 or so distinct CDR3 sequences, 5.5% to 6.5% seen once; the top ten hold 1.5% to 2%. Sequencing was done on a sample of naive T cells sorted from blood. The source is a man between 18 and 29 years old in good health.

The V gene is TRBV15, the J gene TRBJ2-7; a possible D gene is TRBD2 (6 bases). The V end was cut by 0 bases, the J end by 6 bases, with 12 bases between. This CDR3 comprises 14 residues. CDR1 is LNHNV, CDR2 YYDKDF, per germline (reference sequence). DNA of the CDR3: TGTGCCACCAGCAGAGAGACGGGGGTGGGCGAGCAGTACGTC. It yields the protein CATSRETGVGEQYV.

This clonotype has at least ten counts. J is TRBJ2-5 and V is TRBV29-1; possible D gene TRBD2, 5 bases. Trimming removed 4 bases from V and 7 bases from J, with 16 bases in between. The CDR3 consists of 13 residues. The germline gives CDR1 SQVTM, CDR2 ANQGSEA. CDR3 nucleotides: TGCAGCGTTGTGAGACCAGAAGAGGGGACCCAGTACTTC. Translated, it gives CSVVRPEEGTQYF.

In its sample, this clonotype was seen many times. The V and J genes are TRBV10-2 and TRBJ1-1; 7 positions match TRBD1. The J segment lost 5 bases and the V segment lost 7 bases, leaving 16 bases of the junction unmatched. This CDR3 spans 16 amino acids. From germline, CDR1 is WSHSY and CDR2 SAAADI. CDR3 loop: CASIGRGRGPRTEAFF. The CDR3 coding sequence is TGCGCCAGCATTGGAAGGGGGCGCGGGCCGAGGACTGAAGCTTTCTTT.

This clonotype was seen at least ten times. CDR3 region: CASSEVAGGPNEQFF. For the CDR3, the DNA is TGTGCCAGCAGTGAAGTAGCGGGAGGGCCCAATGAGCAGTTCTTC. The chain employs TRBV2 and TRBJ2-1; 11 bases are a match to TRBD2. Unmatched junction bases numbered 2, after V lost 1 base and J lost 6 bases. Looked up from germline, CDR1 is SNHLY and CDR2 is FYNNEI. The CDR3 covers 15 residues.

This clonotype was seen a few times. The J gene is TRBJ2-2, the V gene TRBV4-1; D may be TRBD2 (5 bases). The length of the CDR3 is 15 residues. The germline CDR1 and CDR2 sequences are MGHRA and YSYEKL. Between the trimmed V and J ends, which lost 1 base and 5 bases, there was a span of 11 bases. The CDR3 DNA follows: TGCGCCAGCAGCCAAGGCTGGGGAGAAACCGGGGAGCTGTTTTTT. Its translation: CASSQGWGETGELFF.

This chain uses TRBV18 with TRBJ1-5; 7 bases agree with TRBD1. Germline assignment: CDR1 KGHSH and CDR2 LQKENI. The CDR3 sequence is 14 residues long. Unmatched junction bases numbered 8, after V lost 5 bases and J lost 7 bases. The CDR3 protein is CASSLTGTEQPQHF. CDR3 coding DNA: TGTGCCAGCTCATTGACAGGGACGGAGCAGCCCCAGCATTTT.

This clonotype appeared many times. The rearrangement uses TRBV5-1 and TRBJ1-1, with 7 bases identical to TRBD1. The CDR3 is 14 amino acids. The V gene end was trimmed by 5 bases and the J gene end by 1 base; junction bases not matched to a gene: 5. CDR1 and CDR2 (germline): SGHRS, YFSETQ. The CDR3 region is CASRFGTANTEAFF. The DNA of the CDR3 is TGCGCCAGCAGGTTCGGGACAGCGAACACTGAAGCTTTCTTT.

This clonotype appeared a few times. This sequence joins TRBV6-5 and TRBJ2-7, with TRBD1 matching 9 bases. Germline V lookup: CDR1 MNHEY, CDR2 SVGAGI. With 4 bases clipped from V and 3 bases from J, the junction kept 7 bases outside the gene matches. The CDR3 has 15 amino acids. CDR3 nucleotide sequence: TGTGCCAGCAGTTGGGGGACAGGGTATAGCTACGAGCAGTACTTC. Translation: CASSWGTGYSYEQYF.

This clonotype has a count of ten or more. The rearrangement uses TRBV5-4 and TRBJ2-3; 9 nucleotides agree with TRBD1. The CDR3 consists of 15 residues. V shed 4 bases, J shed 6 bases, and the junction held 9 bases outside the gene matches. Germline V lookup: CDR1 SGHNT, CDR2 YYREEE (reference sequence). Written as DNA, the CDR3 is TGTGCCAGCAGCCGAAGGGGACAGGGAACCGATACGCAGTATTTT. Translation: CASSRRGQGTDTQYF.

Only a few counts were recorded for this clonotype. The chain uses TRBV7-2 and TRBJ1-5; D remains ambiguous. CDR3 length: 14 residues. Trimming pared 1 base from V and 6 bases from J, leaving 10 bases between. The germline V gene has CDR1 SGHTA and CDR2 FQGNSA. CDR3 sequence: CASSLVSEGQPQHF. Written as DNA, the CDR3 is TGTGCCAGCAGCTTAGTCAGTGAGGGTCAGCCCCAGCATTTT.

This clonotype was seen at least ten times. The J gene is TRBJ2-2, the V gene TRBV10-3, with D possibly being TRBD2 (5 bases). Trimming stripped 11 bases from V and 0 bases from J, with 13 bases between. The CDR3 extends over 14 amino acids. CDR1 and CDR2 (germline): ENHRY, SYGVKD. This CDR3 is CAVGESANTGELFF. The DNA for the CDR3 is TGTGCCGTCGGGGAGTCAGCGAACACCGGGGAGCTGTTTTTT.

The V gene is TRBV27, the J gene TRBJ2-1, with 7 positions matching TRBD1. Germline-derived CDR1 and CDR2 are MNHEY and SMNVEV (reference sequence). CDR3 size: 16 residues. The V segment lost 4 bases and the J segment 8 bases; nucleotides outside the gene matches: 14. The CDR3 spells CASSSITGAGSYEQFF. The CDR3 DNA follows: TGTGCCAGCAGTTCTATCACAGGGGCAGGCAGCTATGAGCAGTTCTTC.

Regarding this clonotype: A much larger clone differs by one base, so this may be a read error. The V call is TRBV7-2, the J call TRBJ1-5; D remains ambiguous. Germline V gene data show CDR1 as SGHTA and CDR2 as FQGNSA. With 5 bases removed from V and 3 bases from J, the gap between germline ends came to 11 bases. CDR3 length: 14 residues. CDR3: CASSVTVANQPQHF. In DNA form, the CDR3 reads TGTGCCAGCAGCGTAACAGTGGCCAATCAGCCCCAGCATTTT.

This clonotype was found many times. The chain couples TRBV5-1 to TRBJ2-2; the D gene could be TRBD1 or TRBD2 (7 bases each). This CDR3 comprises 16 residues. Deletions cut 4 bases from V and 1 base from J, with 14 bases between. From germline, CDR1 is SGHRS and CDR2 YFSETQ. The DNA of the CDR3 is TGCGCCAGCAGCCAGGGGGGGACCCTGAACACCGGGGAGCTGTTTTTT. This sequence encodes CASSQGGTLNTGELFF.

This clonotype has a count of ten or more. The chain has TRBV12-3 or TRBV12-4 and TRBJ2-1; 8 bases are a match to TRBD2. The CDR3 is 15 amino acids. V was clipped by 6 bases and J by 3 bases; unmatched bases: 7. The CDR3 nucleotides are TGTGCCAGCAGCCGGACTAGCAGTTACTACAATGAGCAGTTCTTC. This gives the protein CASSRTSSYYNEQFF.

The rearrangement links TRBV6-2 or TRBV6-3 to TRBJ2-2; 9 bases map to TRBD1. The CDR3 is 16 amino acids. In germline, CDR1 is MNHEY, CDR2 SVGEGT. With V trimmed by 2 bases and J by 4 bases, 5 bases remained unmatched. CDR3 DNA: TGTGCCAGCAGTTACGAGACAGGGGGTCCCACCGGGGAGCTGTTTTTT. Its protein is CASSYETGGPTGELFF.

This clonotype occurred a few times. The rearrangement uses TRBV3-1 and TRBJ1-5, with D maybe TRBD1 (5 bases). The germline gives CDR1 LGHDT, CDR2 YNNKEL (reference sequence). The CDR3 loop spans 11 amino acids. Trimming took off 3 bases at V and 9 bases at J, with 6 bases between the two ends. The CDR3 protein is CASSQGGPQHF. The DNA for the CDR3 is TGTGCCAGCAGCCAGGGGGGGCCCCAGCATTTT.

This clonotype has at least ten counts. This chain uses TRBV5-1 with TRBJ2-1, with 7 bases that match TRBD2. The trim removed 0 bases at V and 1 base at J, leaving 4 bases unmatched. Germline values: CDR1 SGHRS, CDR2 YFSETQ. The CDR3 length is 16 residues. CDR3 sequence reads: CASSLEAGSSYNEQFF. The CDR3 region has the DNA TGCGCCAGCAGCTTGGAAGCGGGGAGTTCCTACAATGAGCAGTTCTTC.

This clonotype appeared a few times. V and J are TRBV4-1 and TRBJ2-6, with a tentative D call TRBD1 (5 bases). The germline V gene has CDR1 MGHRA and CDR2 YSYEKL. The CDR3 is 17 residues long. The ends were cut back, 4 bases at V and 5 bases at J, with 18 bases in the middle. For the CDR3, the DNA is TGCGCCAGCAGCCCCTCGGAGACAGAGCTCTGGGCCAACGTCCTGACTTTC. This encodes CASSPSETELWANVLTF.

This clonotype occurred many times. The chain carries TRBV20-1 and TRBJ2-3; D gene ambiguous. Trimming shortened V by 1 base and J by 10 bases, and 12 bases separated the two germline ends. In germline, CDR1 is DFQATT, CDR2 SNEGSKA (reference sequence). CDR3 length: 12 amino acids. The DNA of the CDR3 is TGCAGTGCTAGAGCGGGCAACTCTGCGCAGTATTTT. Its protein product is CSARAGNSAQYF.

This clonotype occurred many times. The chain carries TRBV5-1 and TRBJ2-2; D unclear. V was clipped by 0 bases and J by 4 bases, with 7 bases between them. This CDR3 region has 14 residues. CDR1 is SGHRS, CDR2 YFSETQ, per germline. Here the CDR3 DNA reads TGCGCCAGCAGCTTGGACGGAACCACCGGGGAGCTGTTTTTT. This translates into CASSLDGTTGELFF. The entire variable domain, with the rest obtained from reference TRBV5-1 and TRBJ2-2, is as follows: KAGVTQTPRYLIKTRGQQVTLSCSPISGHRSVSWYQQTPGQGLQFLFEYFSETQRNKGNFPGRFSGRQFSNSRSEMNVSTLELGDSALYLCASSLDGTTGELFFGEGSRLTVL.

This clonotype was seen at least ten times. The chain combines TRBV20-1 with TRBJ2-7, with TRBD2 as a possible D gene (5 bases). In germline, CDR1 is DFQATT, CDR2 SNEGSKA (reference sequence). Trimming removed 7 bases at V and 3 bases at J, with 25 bases between. This CDR3 is built from 16 residues. CDR3 region: CSGVGRSKTNRYEQYF. CDR3 sequence (DNA): TGCAGTGGGGTTGGGAGAAGTAAGACGAATCGCTACGAGCAGTACTTC.

This clonotype was seen repeatedly, ten times or more. The chain has TRBV28 and TRBJ2-7; 9 nucleotides align to TRBD1. Unmatched junction bases numbered 4, after V lost 6 bases and J lost 4 bases. The CDR3 is 13 amino acids. Germline CDR1 reads MDHEN; CDR2 reads SYDVKM. The CDR3 DNA reads TGTGCCAGCAGGACAGGGGGTGGGTACGAGCAGTACTTC. As protein: CASRTGGGYEQYF.

This clonotype has ten or more counts. The rearrangement links TRBV29-1 to TRBJ2-2, with D perhaps matching TRBD2 (5 bases). Germline CDR1 and CDR2: SQVTM and ANQGSEA. This CDR3 region has 11 residues. V gave up 5 bases and J gave up 6 bases, with 7 bases separating them. CDR3 sequence reads: CSVSGAGELFF. CDR3 DNA sequence: TGCAGCGTTTCCGGGGCCGGGGAGCTGTTTTTT.

At least ten counts were recorded for this clonotype. The V and J genes are TRBV9 and TRBJ2-4; no definite D call. The germline gives CDR1 SGDLS, CDR2 YYNGEE. V dropped 0 bases and J dropped 11 bases, with 6 bases sitting between them. This CDR3 is built from 11 residues. The CDR3 DNA follows: TGTGCCAGCAGCGTAGGACCCTTTCAGTACTTC. Translating it yields CASSVGPFQYF.

The chain joins TRBV5-1 to TRBJ1-1; maybe TRBD1 (5 bases). The CDR3 spans 15 residues. CDR1 is SGHRS and CDR2 is YFSETQ in the germline V gene. V dropped 4 bases and J dropped 0 bases, with 13 bases sitting between them. CDR3 region: CASSPDGGMNTEAFF. The CDR3 DNA follows: TGCGCCAGCAGCCCGGACGGGGGAATGAACACTGAAGCTTTCTTT.

This clonotype came up many times. V gene TRBV29-1 combines with J gene TRBJ1-2; maybe TRBD1 (5 bases). V was shortened by 6 bases and J by 7 bases, with 9 bases between the two germline ends. The CDR3 spans 10 residues. Germline CDR1 is SQVTM and CDR2 is ANQGSEA. CDR3 loop: CSVTAIGYTF. CDR3 bases: TGCAGCGTGACAGCCATTGGCTACACCTTC.